Listed below are T cell receptor beta chains from one sample, sequenced in a study of shared clonotypes between healthy human individuals. The assay was immunoSEQ multiplex PCR, and TCRdb's table has in-frame clones only and misses some. The sample lists approximately 2,300,000 clones; approximately 90% were seen once. Sequencing was done on a sample of naive CD4+ T cells from PBMCs. These TCRs come from a man in his late teens or twenties in good health. Some clones in this sample may be carry-over from other donors' samples. The conserved cysteine and the conserved F or W are not part of the CDR3 here. The order of the fields is V gene, J gene, CDR3 protein.

TRBV19	TRBJ1-5	ASRPGWDSNQPQH
TRBV11-2	TRBJ1-2	ASTQGLGGYT
TRBV9	TRBJ2-7	ASAGQGGYEQY
TRBV28	TRBJ2-4	ASSLSPSGFPKNIQY
TRBV5-1	TRBJ2-3	ASSLVPGDTQY
TRBV11-1	TRBJ1-2	ASSLGMEVNGYT
TRBV5-1	TRBJ2-3	ASSQPLPNTDTQY
TRBV11-2	TRBJ1-6	ASSTSTGSGSPLH
TRBV28	TRBJ2-1	ASSSGQDNEQF
TRBV19	TRBJ2-1	ASSIESGIPPSYNEQF
TRBV2	TRBJ2-1	ASAPEGARNNEQF
TRBV6-5	TRBJ2-1	ASSYRDGSYNEQF
TRBV28	TRBJ2-5	ASSLAQPPETQY
TRBV28	TRBJ1-1	ASNPDGGLDTEAF
TRBV4-3	TRBJ2-2	ASSQFGVSADSNTGELF
TRBV5-1	TRBJ1-1	ASSLTFGANTEAF
TRBV28	TRBJ1-1	ASSHYLDRKSGNTEAF
TRBV12-5	TRBJ1-1	ASGSGTGGANTEAF
TRBV7-9	TRBJ1-3	ASSLQGNTIY
TRBV6-5	TRBJ2-6	ASTLSGGANVLT
TRBV7-9	TRBJ1-1	ASSPGQGALNTEAF
TRBV7-2	TRBJ2-5	ASSFRTGEETQY
TRBV29-1	TRBJ2-7	SVRGEGGISFYEQY
TRBV6-5	TRBJ2-7	ASSSGTSGSYEQY
TRBV7-2	TRBJ2-5	ASSLASGTQETQY
TRBV19	TRBJ2-5	ASSRRDPHETQY
TRBV2	TRBJ2-3	ASGSTDTQY
TRBV5-1	TRBJ2-5	ASSSGTSGSQETQY
TRBV19	TRBJ2-5	ASSIWGGETQY
TRBV5-4	TRBJ2-7	ASSLNGEQY
TRBV29-1	TRBJ2-1	SVERGGSFYNEQF
TRBV4-1	TRBJ1-4	ASSQDVRSFEKLF
TRBV5-1	TRBJ1-1	ASSFRTHTSPTGPNTEAF
TRBV7-6	TRBJ2-7	ASSPKITDRSSYEQY
TRBV6-6	TRBJ1-2	ASSYDRNYGYT
TRBV19	TRBJ2-2	ASSIGGNMYTGELF
TRBV23-1	TRBJ2-7	ASSQSTSGNSYEQY
TRBV27	TRBJ1-5	ASRGRGRKSNQPQH
TRBV7-9	TRBJ1-5	ASSPGQGDSNQPQH
TRBV6-5	TRBJ1-1	ASSYWGLGDTEAF
TRBV29-1	TRBJ2-1	SVGPNEQF
TRBV29-1	TRBJ2-7	SAQGARGTYEQY
TRBV21-1	TRBJ1-3	ASSKDVTPIQPGNTIY
TRBV4-1	TRBJ2-7	ASSQATAPYEQY
TRBV19	TRBJ1-2	ATARGTVFGYGYT
TRBV28	TRBJ2-6	ASSSGATGANVLT
TRBV6-6	TRBJ2-1	ASRGRTSGDNEQF
TRBV25-1	TRBJ2-6	ASSTLGQGDPGANVLT
TRBV27	TRBJ1-1	ASKWDGLAF
TRBV5-1	TRBJ2-3	ASSFSGKGSDTQY
TRBV6-5	TRBJ2-1	ASSYSTGGGNEQF
TRBV5-1	TRBJ2-7	ASSLLAGGHEQY
TRBV4-1	TRBJ2-1	ASSQGPTEPYNEQF
TRBV5-1	TRBJ2-5	ASSLDPSGPQY